This TCR beta chain stems from a study of cytomegalovirus exposure and HLA in healthy donors. Notes on the study in general: Highly shared variants forming one cluster were likely a sequencing artifact. Serostatus for CMV was the only available immune exposure information.

Trimming took 3 bases from V and 6 from J; bases not matched to a gene: 5. This CDR3 is 14 amino acids long. CDR1 is LNHDA and CDR2 is SQIVND in the germline V gene (reference sequence). Remarks on this clone: The antigen is not known.

PCR amplification relied on 60 Vbeta primers (plus 13 Jbeta primers). Original analysis: Per a later analysis, the number of unique TCR beta chains was about 80 million, of which some 10 million were shared. Some clones are missing from TCRdb's copy, which holds only in-frame ones; the method was immunoSEQ multiplex PCR. V, J and clone size are those of that table, while D and trimming were read from the DNA. This sample has 150,000 to 200,000 clones, with roughly 9.4% found just once. This chain uses TRBV19 with TRBJ2-7; 10 bases agree with TRBD1. The sequenced sample was PBMCs. This clonotype originated in a woman aged 25 to 39 in good health and CMV-seropositive. In nucleotides, the CDR3 is TGTGCCAGTAGTATCGGGACAGGGGTAGGCGAGCAGTACTTC. Translating gives CASSIGTGVGEQYF.